Listed here are 9 T cell receptor beta chains from one sample, sequenced in a study of cytomegalovirus exposure and HLA in healthy donors. With 60 Vbeta and 13 Jbeta primers, the PCR was carried out. The data were produced by immunoSEQ multiplex PCR, yet TCRdb's version contains in-frame clones alone and is incomplete. Of fewer than 250,000 clones in the sample, roughly 77% were seen once. Sequenced material: PBMCs. Source of these receptors: a man aged 25-40 years in good health and CMV-seropositive.

The chain carries TRBV27 and TRBJ1-3, with TRBD1 as a possible D gene (6 bases). CDR1 and CDR2 from the germline V gene are MNHEY and SMNVEV (reference sequence). V dropped 7 bases and J dropped 0 bases, with 22 bases sitting between them. The CDR3 runs to 18 residues. CDR3 coding DNA: TGTGCCAGCAAAAGGACAGCCTTGTATCTTGGCTCTGGAAACACCATATATTTT. Residues: CASKRTALYLGSGNTIYF.

In regard to this clone: A read error may be the cause here, since a much bigger clone is one base away. The J gene is TRBJ2-7, the V gene TRBV5-5; possible D gene TRBD1, 5 bases. The CDR3 contains 12 residues. Germline V gene data show CDR1 as SGHKS and CDR2 as YYEKEE (reference sequence). Trimming removed 0 bases from V and 4 bases from J, with 5 bases in between. The chain's CDR3 is CASSLEGYEQYF. The CDR3 DNA reads TGTGCCAGCAGCTTGGAGGGGTACGAGCAGTACTTC.

The chain has TRBV28 and TRBJ2-7, with a tentative D call TRBD2 (5 bases). The CDR3 runs 13 residues. The germline V gene encodes CDR1 MDHEN and CDR2 SYDVKM. Trimming left V 7 bases short and J 0 bases short, with 10 bases between. The CDR3 bases are TGTGCCAGCACCCGGGGTGGCTCCTACGAGCAGTACTTC. Residues: CASTRGGSYEQYF.

The chain links TRBV6-5 to TRBJ1-2, with D perhaps matching TRBD1 (6 bases). The germline gives CDR1 MNHEY, CDR2 SVGAGI. Deletions cut 0 bases from V and 1 base from J, with 9 bases between. The length of the CDR3 is 15 residues. CDR3 nucleotides: TGTGCCAGCAGTTACTCGACAGGCTTTAACTATGGCTACACCTTC. Protein sequence: CASSYSTGFNYGYTF.

The chain links TRBV7-2 to TRBJ1-6; TRBD1 is a possible D gene (6 bases). There are 16 residues in the CDR3. CDR1 and CDR2 from the germline V gene are SGHTA and FQGNSA. Trimming removed 5 bases at V and 10 bases at J, with 21 bases between. This CDR3 reads CASSALGTHRTSPLHF. CDR3 coding DNA: TGTGCCAGCAGCGCCCTGGGGACACATCGAACCTCACCCCTCCACTTT.

The chain couples TRBV11-2 to TRBJ1-1; D remains ambiguous. Germline lookup yields CDR1 SGHAT and CDR2 FQNNGV. This CDR3 is 13 amino acids long. Between the trimmed V and J ends, which lost 0 bases and 1 base, there was a span of 3 bases. CDR3 amino acids: CASSLDGNTEAFF. For the CDR3, the DNA is TGTGCCAGCAGCTTAGACGGGAACACTGAAGCTTTCTTT.

V gene TRBV11-3 combines with J gene TRBJ2-2; D is perhaps TRBD2 (5 bases). Trimming stripped 0 bases from V and 10 bases from J, with 12 bases between. CDR1 and CDR2 from the germline V gene are SGHNT and YENEEA. This CDR3 is 14 amino acids long. The CDR3 reads CASSLEGDSPELFF. In nucleotides, the CDR3 is TGTGCCAGCAGCTTAGAGGGAGACTCTCCGGAGCTGTTTTTT.

The J gene is TRBJ1-5, the V gene TRBV28; weak D call: TRBD1 (6 bases). This CDR3 is 17 amino acids long. The V gene's germline CDR1 is MDHEN and CDR2 SYDVKM. V lost 4 bases to trimming and J lost 0 bases, with 16 bases between them. The CDR3 sequence: CASSSLRGGHSNQPQHF. The CDR3 region has the DNA TGTGCCAGCAGTTCACTAAGGGGGGGACATAGCAATCAGCCCCAGCATTTT.

This clone has a handful of counts. The chain employs TRBV28 and TRBJ1-2, with D tentatively TRBD1 (5 bases). Germline values: CDR1 MDHEN, CDR2 SYDVKM. V was trimmed by 11 bases and J by 9 bases, leaving 19 bases between them. This CDR3 spans 12 amino acids. The CDR3 coding sequence is TGTGCCGTTGGGGGGGGGTCGGGGAGCTACACCTTC. Its translation: CAVGGGSGSYTF.